The 15 T cell receptor beta chains reported below all come from one sample, sequenced in a study of CD8+ T cells in alopecia areata (dated by TCRdb to 2016 to 2019). The time point label of this sample denotes: more than three weeks on oral tofacitinib. The meaning of the sample's treatment or condition label: oral pan-JAK inhibitor, 5-10 mg twice daily. Library construction relied on the immunoSEQ multiplex PCR assay. RNA was extracted from all samples and reverse transcribed into cDNA as template for TCR sequencing. Imported from immuneACCESS, the table was reduced by TCRdb to in-frame sequences with V and J called. These copies leave out some clones; in studies compared against another copy, an unresolved V gene accounts for under half, and the cause of the remainder is not known. Recorded for this sample are fewer than 250,000 clones; 45% to 65% of them occurred a single time. The ten largest account for around 0.69% of the sample.

The sequenced sample was CD4+ T cells sorted from blood, obtained at week 4, from a patient treated with tofacitinib. Every receptor here comes from a human donor with alopecia areata.

The rearrangement uses TRBV4-1 and TRBJ1-2; D is unresolved. The CDR3 runs 14 residues. V lost 2 bases and J 4 bases, leaving 11 bases between the germline ends. CDR1 and CDR2 (germline): MGHRA, YSYEKL. CDR3 sequence reads: CASSQSKGGYGYTF. As DNA, the CDR3 is TGCGCCAGCAGCCAATCGAAGGGAGGCTATGGCTACACCTTC.

This clone was found once. The CDR3 coding sequence is TGCAGCGTTGACACACAACCTGATGGCTACACCTTC. Its translation: CSVDTQPDGYTF. The genes are TRBV29-1 and TRBJ1-2; D is unclear. CDR3 length: 12 amino acids. V lost 3 bases and J 6 bases, leaving 11 bases between the germline ends. Germline assignment: CDR1 SQVTM and CDR2 ANQGSEA. Variable domain in full (rest from reference TRBV29-1 and TRBJ1-2): SAVISQKPSRDICQRGTSLTIQCQVDSQVTMMFWYRQQPGQSLTLIATANQGSEATYESGFVIDKFPISRPNLTFSTLTVSNMSPEDSSIYLCSVDTQPDGYTFGSGTRLTVV.

This clone was observed a handful of times. The chain recombines TRBV18 with TRBJ2-7, with TRBD2 matching over 9 bases. Trimming cost V 0 bases and J 6 bases; bases outside gene matches: 12. The CDR3 is 17 amino acids. Germline CDR1 KGHSH, CDR2 LQKENI. This chain's CDR3 is CASSPPALPGLAPEQYF. The DNA of the CDR3 is TGTGCCAGCTCACCACCGGCTTTGCCGGGACTAGCCCCCGAGCAGTACTTC. Looking up the rest from reference TRBV18 and TRBJ2-7 gives the full variable domain: NAGVMQNPRHLVRRRGQEARLRCSPMKGHSHVYWYRQLPEEGLKFMVYLQKENIIDESGMPKERFSAEFPKEGPSILRIQQVVRGDSAAYFCASSPPALPGLAPEQYFGPGTRLTVT.

This chain connects TRBV4-2 to TRBJ2-4; 7 nucleotides align to TRBD2. The germline gives CDR1 LGHNA, CDR2 YNFKEQ. V trimming: 4 bases; J trimming: 1 base; junction bases outside the gene matches: 16. This CDR3 comprises 19 residues. DNA for the CDR3: TGTGCCAGCAGCCGATGGATTCGGGCGGGGGAGTTCGCCAAAAACATTCAGTACTTC. This gives the protein CASSRWIRAGEFAKNIQYF.

This clone was seen more than once but under ten times. This chain joins TRBV5-1 and TRBJ1-1; D gene unclear. The CDR3 extends over 13 amino acids. The V end was cut by 0 bases, the J end by 4 bases, with 7 bases between. The V gene's germline CDR1 is SGHRS and CDR2 YFSETQ. This CDR3 reads CASSLEMGTEAFF. In DNA form, the CDR3 reads TGCGCCAGCAGCTTGGAAATGGGCACTGAAGCTTTCTTT.

The chain joins TRBV7-8 to TRBJ2-1; D assignment may be TRBD1 or TRBD2 (5 bases each). CDR1 is SGHVS and CDR2 is FQNEAQ in the germline V gene. The V end was cut by 3 bases, the J end by 6 bases, with 12 bases between. This CDR3 region has 14 residues. CDR3 nucleotides: TGTGCCAGCAGCTTTGACAGCGGTCGCAATGAGCAGTTCTTC. Amino acids: CASSFDSGRNEQFF.

This chain connects TRBV18 to TRBJ1-1; D remains ambiguous. This CDR3 is 13 amino acids long. Germline CDR1 and CDR2: KGHSH and LQKENI. V was trimmed by 3 bases and J by 6 bases, leaving 11 bases between them. The CDR3 protein is CASSPSPGSEAFF. In nucleotides, the CDR3 is TGTGCCAGCTCACCCTCCCCGGGCTCTGAAGCTTTCTTT.

V usage is TRBV7-2 and J usage is TRBJ2-7; 9 nucleotides line up with TRBD2. Germline V gene sequence: CDR1 SGHTA, CDR2 FQGNSA. This CDR3 spans 15 amino acids. V shed 2 bases and J 4 bases; nucleotides not matched to a gene: 6. The CDR3 loop is CASSLSLAGQYEQYF. CDR3 nucleotide sequence: TGTGCCAGCAGCTTAAGTCTAGCGGGACAGTACGAGCAGTACTTC.

The chain uses TRBV29-1 and TRBJ1-2, with D perhaps matching TRBD1 (5 bases). The V gene's germline CDR1 is SQVTM and CDR2 ANQGSEA. The V end lost 0 bases, the J end lost 5 bases, and 16 bases lay between the germline ends. The CDR3 consists of 15 residues. CDR3: CSVEDRTGGIYGYTF. CDR3 nucleotides: TGCAGCGTTGAAGATAGAACTGGGGGGATATATGGCTACACCTTC. Combining the CDR3 with reference TRBV29-1 and TRBJ1-2 gives the whole variable domain SAVISQKPSRDICQRGTSLTIQCQVDSQVTMMFWYRQQPGQSLTLIATANQGSEATYESGFVIDKFPISRPNLTFSTLTVSNMSPEDSSIYLCSVEDRTGGIYGYTFGSGTRLTVV.

V is TRBV7-8 and J is TRBJ2-3, with 8 bases fitting TRBD2. The CDR3 runs to 14 residues. V dropped 1 base and J dropped 3; count of bases not matched to a gene: 0. CDR1 and CDR2 (germline): SGHVS, FQNEAQ. The CDR3 nucleotides read TGTGCCAGCAGCTTAGGCGGGAGGACAGATACGCAGTATTTT. It specifies CASSLGGRTDTQYF.

The CDR3 region is CASSQDSRRAFTDTQYF. The CDR3 DNA follows: TGTGCCAGCAGCCAAGATTCTAGGCGGGCCTTCACAGATACGCAGTATTTT. This chain uses TRBV4-2 with TRBJ2-3; tentatively, D is TRBD2 (5 bases). Germline-derived CDR1 and CDR2 are LGHNA and YNFKEQ. There are 17 residues in the CDR3. V was shortened by 0 bases and J by 2 bases, with 15 bases between the two germline ends.

This chain connects TRBV2 to TRBJ1-1; D is undetermined. The germline V and J ends were trimmed by 6 bases and 1 base, with 9 bases remaining between them. This CDR3 comprises 13 residues. CDR1 and CDR2 (germline): SNHLY, FYNNEI. In DNA form, the CDR3 reads TGTGCCAGCAGGATGGACGGGAACACTGAAGCTTTCTTT. Protein: CASRMDGNTEAFF.

This chain connects TRBV5-6 to TRBJ1-1; no clear D gene. Trimming left V 4 bases short and J 1 base short, with 14 bases between. The CDR3 consists of 15 residues. CDR1 is SGHDT and CDR2 is YYEEEE in the germline V gene. This chain's CDR3 is CASSPRVRRNTEAFF. The CDR3 region has the DNA TGTGCCAGCAGCCCTAGGGTGAGGAGGAACACTGAAGCTTTCTTT. The whole variable domain, remainder taken from reference TRBV5-6 and TRBJ1-1, is DAGVTQSPTHLIKTRGQQVTLRCSPKSGHDTVSWYQQALGQGPQFIFQYYEEEERQRGNFPDRFSGHQFPNYSSELNVNALLLGDSALYLCASSPRVRRNTEAFFGQGTRLTVV.

The sample holds a few counts of this clone. This chain uses TRBV30 with TRBJ1-5; D perhaps matches TRBD1 (5 bases). CDR1 GTSNPN and CDR2 SVGIG come from the germline V gene (reference sequence). The V and J ends lost 3 bases and 3 bases respectively, with 9 bases between them. This CDR3 is 13 amino acids long. CDR3 nucleotides: TGTGCCTGGAGACAGGAGTACAATCAGCCCCAGCATTTT. As protein: CAWRQEYNQPQHF.

This chain uses TRBV15 with TRBJ2-2; 13 bases match TRBD2. Germline CDR1 reads LNHNV; CDR2 reads YYDKDF (reference sequence). The V gene end was trimmed by 2 bases and the J gene end by 8 bases; junction bases not matched to a gene: 17. The CDR3 sequence is 20 residues long. The CDR3 nucleotides read TGTGCCACCAGCAGACGAAGGGGACTAGCGGGATCGGTCGGCAGGGGGGAGCTGTTTTTT. Translating gives CATSRRRGLAGSVGRGELFF.